This is a list of T cell receptor beta chains from one sample in a study of Ad26.COV2.S vaccination and SARS-CoV-2 variants. Sequencing used immunoSEQ multiplex PCR; TCRdb keeps in-frame clones, though not all of them. The sample comprises over 90,000 clones, around three quarters of which are singletons, and approximately 15% rests with the top ten. This specimen was peripheral blood, taken after recovery from COVID-19. These receptors came from a human donor who had recovered from COVID-19. Both conserved end residues are part of each CDR3. The order of the fields is J gene, clone size, D gene, V gene, CDR3 DNA, CDR3 protein. The D gene is left open where the match is weak. Expanded clones get a size class; other rows say once, few or many, or leave the size out.

>TRBJ1-2|.|.|TRBV3-1/TRBV3-2
TGTGCCAGCAGACCCCATATTATGGTCGGGGACTATGGCTACACCTTC
CASRPHIMVGDYGYTF
>TRBJ2-7|medium-sized|.|TRBV21-1
TGTGCCAGCAGGGTTTCCCGGGACAGGGGATGGTACGAGCAGTACTTC
CASRVSRDRGWYEQYF
>TRBJ1-2|.|.|TRBV6-5
TGTGCCAGCAGGACGGACGGTGTTCTCGGTGGCTACACCTTC
CASRTDGVLGGYTF
>TRBJ1-3|.|.|TRBV28
TGTGCCAGCAGTTTAAGGGTCTCTGGAAACACCATATATTTT
CASSLRVSGNTIYF
>TRBJ1-6|.|.|TRBV14
TGTGCCAGCAGCCAAGCAGGGGTTGGCAAGGCCCTCCACTTT
CASSQAGVGKALHF
>TRBJ1-4|.|.|TRBV3-1/TRBV3-2
TGTGCCAGCAGCCATAGGGGACCTAATGAAAAACTGTTTTTT
CASSHRGPNEKLFF
>TRBJ2-5|.|.|TRBV7-9
TGTGCCAGCAGCTTTCGGCAGGAGGTGGAGACCCAGTACTTC
CASSFRQEVETQYF
>TRBJ2-1|.|.|TRBV6-6
TGTGCCAGCAGTCAATACAATGAGCAGTTCTTC
CASSQYNEQFF
>TRBJ1-2|.|.|TRBV30
TGTGCCTGGACGGCAAGGGTTGGCTACACCTTC
CAWTARVGYTF
>TRBJ2-3|.|.|TRBV4-1
TGCGCCAGCAGCCTGTCCTATAGCGGAACAGATACGCAGTATTTT
CASSLSYSGTDTQYF
>TRBJ2-2|.|.|TRBV7-2
TGTGCCAGCACCGCTGGTGGGGCTGGGACCGGGGAGCTGTTTTTT
CASTAGGAGTGELFF
>TRBJ1-2|.|.|TRBV7-9
TGTGCCAGCAGCTTAGTCCAGGAACGGGGCTACACCTTC
CASSLVQERGYTF
>TRBJ1-2|.|.|TRBV9
TGTGCCAGCAGCGTAGGGTTGGCAGGGGTCTATGGCTACACCTTC
CASSVGLAGVYGYTF
>TRBJ1-1|.|TRBD1|TRBV12-5
TGTGCTAGTGGTACCGGACAGGGGGGGGTATCCACTGAAGCTTTCTTT
CASGTGQGGVSTEAFF
>TRBJ2-1|.|.|TRBV4-2
TGTGCCAGCAGCCAAGACCCTTATCGACACACTAGGTATGAGCAGTTCTTC
CASSQDPYRHTRYEQFF
>TRBJ2-1|.|.|TRBV11-2
TGTGCCAGCAGCTCGGACCGTTACAATGAGCAGTTCTTC
CASSSDRYNEQFF
>TRBJ2-6|.|.|TRBV27
TGTGCCAGCAGTTCCTACAGGGCGAGCATATCTGGGGCCAACGTCCTGACTTTC
CASSSYRASISGANVLTF
>TRBJ1-3|.|.|TRBV6-5
TGTGCCAGCAGTTACTCGCAGGCTCCGGGAAACACCATATATTTT
CASSYSQAPGNTIYF
>TRBJ2-7|many|.|TRBV5-1
TGCGCCAGCAGCTTGCTTCAGGGAGGTGGCGAGCAGTACTTC
CASSLLQGGGEQYF
>TRBJ1-3|.|.|TRBV29-1
TGCAGCGTTGAAGTAGGGAGGGTAAACACCATATATTTT
CSVEVGRVNTIYF
>TRBJ2-5|.|.|TRBV5-6
TGTGCCAGCAGCTTGGCTGGGGTGGAGACCCAGTACTTC
CASSLAGVETQYF
>TRBJ2-1|.|TRBD2|TRBV5-1
TGCGCCAGCAGCTTGGTAGCGGGGGGTTCCAATGAGCAGTTCTTC
CASSLVAGGSNEQFF
>TRBJ2-5|.|.|TRBV19
TGTGCCAGTAGTACAACTAGTGTGAGAGAGACCCAGTACTTC
CASSTTSVRETQYF
>TRBJ1-2|.|TRBD1|TRBV4-2
TGTGCCAGCAGCCAACAACAGGGGGGTGGCTACACCTTC
CASSQQQGGGYTF
>TRBJ2-1|.|.|TRBV5-1
TGCGCCAGCAGCTTTGAGGGGCCGAGCTCCTACAATGAGCAGTTCTTC
CASSFEGPSSYNEQFF
>TRBJ2-1|many|TRBD1|TRBV6-5
TGTGCCAGCAGTTACTCGAACAGGGGGCCCTACAATGAGCAGTTCTTC
CASSYSNRGPYNEQFF
>TRBJ2-5|.|.|TRBV4-2
TGTGCCAGCAGCCGCGGAGGGACTCCGCAAGAGACCCAGTACTTC
CASSRGGTPQETQYF
>TRBJ2-5|once|.|TRBV6-6
TGTGCCAGCAGTTACTCGAAGAGGGGAGAGACCCAGTACTTC
CASSYSKRGETQYF
>TRBJ1-2|.|TRBD1|TRBV11-2
TGTGCCAGCAGCTCGGGACAGGGCGACTATGGCTACACCTTC
CASSSGQGDYGYTF
>TRBJ2-7|.|.|TRBV30
TGTGCCTGGAATGGAGGAGGGACCTACGAGCAGTACTTC
CAWNGGGTYEQYF
>TRBJ2-1|.|.|TRBV30
TGTGCCTGGAGTGTGGGGGCTGAGCAGTTCTTC
CAWSVGAEQFF
>TRBJ2-7|once|TRBD1|TRBV5-4
TGTGCCAGCAGCCTAAACAGGGGGGAAGTCTACGAGCAGTACTTC
CASSLNRGEVYEQYF
>TRBJ2-6|.|TRBD1|TRBV5-5
TGTGCCAGCAGCTTACAGGGGACTGGGGCCAACGTCCTGACTTTC
CASSLQGTGANVLTF
>TRBJ1-2|.|.|TRBV27
TGTGCCAGCAGTTTCTCGGACAGAAATAACTATGGCTACACCTTC
CASSFSDRNNYGYTF
>TRBJ1-3|.|.|TRBV5-1
TGCGCCAGCAGCTTGGAAGGCAGAAACACCATATATTTT
CASSLEGRNTIYF
>TRBJ1-4|.|TRBD1|TRBV6-7
TGTGCCAGCAGTTACTCTTCCAGGGGGCGGGAAAAACTGTTTTTT
CASSYSSRGREKLFF
>TRBJ1-4|few|TRBD1|TRBV2
TGTGCCAGCAATCCACAGACAGGGGGAGGTGAAAAACTGTTTTTT
CASNPQTGGGEKLFF
>TRBJ2-1|.|TRBD1|TRBV7-9
TGTGCCAGCAGCTTAGACCCGGGACAGGGGGCCGGTGAGCAGTTCTTC
CASSLDPGQGAGEQFF
>TRBJ2-1|.|TRBD2|TRBV7-7
TGTGCCAGCAGCCCTGGGGTAGCGGGGGGCCTTATTCACAATGAGCAGTTCTTC
CASSPGVAGGLIHNEQFF
>TRBJ1-1|few|.|TRBV5-1
TGCGCCAGCAGCTTGGCCGTGGACACTGAAGCTTTCTTT
CASSLAVDTEAFF
>TRBJ2-5|.|.|TRBV3-1/TRBV3-2
TGTGCCAGCAGCCTACAGGCAGGGGCCCAAGAGACCCAGTACTTC
CASSLQAGAQETQYF
>TRBJ1-5|.|.|TRBV6-5
TGTGCCAGCAGCAGGGATGGCAATCAGCCCCAGCATTTT
CASSRDGNQPQHF
>TRBJ2-1|.|.|TRBV19
TGTGCCAGTAGTACGAGGAATGAGCAGTTCTTC
CASSTRNEQFF
>TRBJ1-6|.|.|TRBV28
TGTGCCAGCAGTTTTGGCGCCTCCTATAATTCACCCCTCCACTTT
CASSFGASYNSPLHF
>TRBJ2-5|.|TRBD2|TRBV19
TGTGCCAGTAGTATGGGAGGGGAAGAGACCCAGTACTTC
CASSMGGEETQYF
>TRBJ1-6|once|.|TRBV5-4
TGTGCCAGCAGCTTGCAGGGTTTCTATAATTCACCCCTCCACTTT
CASSLQGFYNSPLHF
>TRBJ2-5|.|.|TRBV28
TGTGCCAGCACCGCCGGGGGTCGGGAGACCCAGTACTTC
CASTAGGRETQYF
>TRBJ1-4|.|.|TRBV6-6
TGTGCCAGCAGTTACCGGACCCAATATGAAAAACTGTTTTTT
CASSYRTQYEKLFF
>TRBJ1-6|.|.|TRBV4-1
TGCGCCAGCAGCCACCCCGGGGGGGCCCTCCACTTT
CASSHPGGALHF
>TRBJ2-7|.|TRBD2|TRBV7-3
TGTGCCAGCAGCTTAAATAGCGGGGGAGAGCAGTACTTC
CASSLNSGGEQYF
>TRBJ2-7|.|TRBD2|TRBV29-1
TGCAGCGTTGGGGGGGGGTACGAGCAGTACTTC
CSVGGGYEQYF
>TRBJ2-7|.|TRBD1|TRBV5-4
TGTGCCAGCAGACGGGACAGGGGGCGGGAGCAGTACTTC
CASRRDRGREQYF
>TRBJ1-4|.|.|TRBV5-6
TGTGCCAGCAGCTTGAATGCCGATGAGGGTGAAAAACTGTTTTTT
CASSLNADEGEKLFF
>TRBJ1-4|.|.|TRBV27
TGTGCCAGCAGTTTAAGCCCCGACAGCGGTAATGAAAAACTGTTTTTT
CASSLSPDSGNEKLFF